This T cell receptor (beta chain) derives from a study of blood T cell repertoires in COVID-19. The wider study: COVID-19 samples, acute and convalescent, were from the United States, Italy and Spain. PBMCs, B-cell-depleted T cells, or T cells were the source of the cDNA or gDNA that made up the material.

The CDR3 loop spans 15 amino acids. The germline V gene has CDR1 SGHDN and CDR2 FVKESK. Trimming at V came to 1 base and at J to 2 bases, leaving 4 bases not matched to a gene. In the authors' workflow: Amplification of reference gene primers provided the estimated nucleated cell counts. Profiling relied on immunoSEQ multiplex PCR, and the TCRdb table lists in-frame clones only, not all of them. Clone size and V and J calls were adopted from that table, with D and trimming inferred from the DNA. The data contain 150,000 to 200,000 clones, roughly 87% of them singletons. The rearrangement uses TRBV14 and TRBJ1-2; 7 bases match TRBD1. Material: peripheral blood. This TCR was recovered from a woman aged 50 to 65 with acute or convalescent COVID-19. DNA of the CDR3: TGTGCCAGCAGCCAAGCAGGGACAGCAAACTATGGCTACACCTTC. Protein product: CASSQAGTANYGYTF.